This TCR beta chain originates from a study of blood T cell repertoires in COVID-19. Turning to the study itself: Acute and convalescent COVID-19 specimens originated in the United States, Italy and Spain. T cells, B-cell-depleted T cells, or PBMCs supplied cDNA or gDNA.

The V end lost 3 bases, the J end lost 0 bases, and 5 bases lay between the germline ends. This CDR3 has 13 residues. Germline CDR1 LNHNV, CDR2 YYDKDF (reference sequence). Authors' processing steps: It was from reference gene primer amplification that nucleated cell counts were estimated. TCRdb's copy holds only in-frame clones and misses some; the assay was immunoSEQ multiplex PCR. V and J calls and clone size are those listed in that table; D and trimming were worked out from the DNA. The sample includes fewer than 300,000 clones, approximately 85% seen only once; the top ten take roughly 0.8%. The V gene is TRBV15, the J gene TRBJ1-2; TRBD1 is a possible D gene (5 bases). The sequencing sample was made of peripheral blood. The clonotype originates from a woman under 40 with acute or convalescent COVID-19. The CDR3 protein is CATSRTANYGYTF. The CDR3, as DNA: TGTGCCACCAGCAGGACAGCTAACTATGGCTACACCTTC.